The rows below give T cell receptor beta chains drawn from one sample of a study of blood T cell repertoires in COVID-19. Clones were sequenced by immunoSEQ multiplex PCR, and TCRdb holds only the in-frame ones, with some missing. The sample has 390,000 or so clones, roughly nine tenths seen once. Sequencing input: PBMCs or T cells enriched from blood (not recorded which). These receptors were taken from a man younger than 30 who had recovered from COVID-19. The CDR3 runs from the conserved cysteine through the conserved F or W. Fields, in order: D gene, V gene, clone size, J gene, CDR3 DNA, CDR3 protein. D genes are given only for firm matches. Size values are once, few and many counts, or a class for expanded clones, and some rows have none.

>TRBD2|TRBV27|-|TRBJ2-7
TGTGCCACCCACAGCGGGATATCCTACGAGCAGTACTTC
CATHSGISYEQYF
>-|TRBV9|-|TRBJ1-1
TGTGCCAGCAGCACTGATCAGGGGAACACTGAAGCTTTCTTT
CASSTDQGNTEAFF
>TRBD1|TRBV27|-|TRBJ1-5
TGTGCCAGCAGTTCTTGGACAGGGCATCAGCCCCAGCATTTT
CASSSWTGHQPQHF
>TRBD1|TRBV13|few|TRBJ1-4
TGTGCCAGCAGCTTAGACGCGGACAGGCCTAATGAAAAACTGTTTTTT
CASSLDADRPNEKLFF
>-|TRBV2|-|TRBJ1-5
TGTGCCAGCAGTGGTGGAGATCAGCCCCAGCATTTT
CASSGGDQPQHF
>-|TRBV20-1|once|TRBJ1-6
TGCAGTGCTAGTTCGGGGTCCAATTCACCCCTCCACTTT
CSASSGSNSPLHF
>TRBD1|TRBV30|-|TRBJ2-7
TGTGCCTGGAGTTTCGGGACAGGGCTCTACGAGCAGTACTTC
CAWSFGTGLYEQYF
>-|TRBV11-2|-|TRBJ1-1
TGTGCCAGCAGCAACCCAGGGACTGAAGCTTTCTTT
CASSNPGTEAFF
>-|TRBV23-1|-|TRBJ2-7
TGCGCCAGCAGTCATCCCGACACTCCACTCTACGAGCAGTACTTC
CASSHPDTPLYEQYF
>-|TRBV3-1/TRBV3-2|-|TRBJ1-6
TGTGCCAGCAGCCAAGGTACACCTTTCCAGTCACCCCTCCACTTT
CASSQGTPFQSPLHF
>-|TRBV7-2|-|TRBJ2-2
TGTGCCAGCAGCTTATTTCTAGCTATCACCGGGGAGCTGTTTTTT
CASSLFLAITGELFF
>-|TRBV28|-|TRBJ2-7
TGTGCCAGTTCCGGGACGGGGGTCATCGAGCAGTACTTC
CASSGTGVIEQYF
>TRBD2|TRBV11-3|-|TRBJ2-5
TGTGCCAGCAGCCTTGGGGCTAGCGGGCCCGGGGAGACCCAGTACTTC
CASSLGASGPGETQYF
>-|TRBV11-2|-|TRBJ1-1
TGTGCCAGCAGCCTACGTCGGTTGAACACTGAAGCTTTCTTT
CASSLRRLNTEAFF
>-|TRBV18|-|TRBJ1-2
TGTGCCAGCTCTGTGACGGAGGATGGCTACACCTTC
CASSVTEDGYTF
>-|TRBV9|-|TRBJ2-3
TGTGCCAGCAGCGTAGTAGGGGGGGACACAGATACGCAGTATTTT
CASSVVGGDTDTQYF
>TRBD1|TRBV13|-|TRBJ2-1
TGTGCCAGCAGCCCAGAGGCAGGGGGCTCCTACAATGAGCAGTTCTTC
CASSPEAGGSYNEQFF
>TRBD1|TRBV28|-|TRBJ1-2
TGTGCCAGCACCTTTTCTACAGGGGGTGGCTACACCTTC
CASTFSTGGGYTF
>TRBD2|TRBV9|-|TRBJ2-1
TGTGCCAGCAGCCAAAGCGGGGGAACCTACAATGAGCAGTTCTTC
CASSQSGGTYNEQFF
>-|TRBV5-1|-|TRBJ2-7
TGCGCCAGCAGCTTGTACGGGGGACTGGGGTACGAGCAGTACTTC
CASSLYGGLGYEQYF
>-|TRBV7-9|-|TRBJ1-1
TGTGCCAGCAGCGCCCCGGAGAGGAACACTGAAGCTTTCTTT
CASSAPERNTEAFF
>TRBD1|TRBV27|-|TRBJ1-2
TGTGCCAGCAGTTTACTCGGGACAGGGGGGAAAGTCGATGGCTACACCTTC
CASSLLGTGGKVDGYTF
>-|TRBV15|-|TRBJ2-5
TGTGCCACCAGCAGAGATGTCTCAGGGATAGAGACCCAGTACTTC
CATSRDVSGIETQYF
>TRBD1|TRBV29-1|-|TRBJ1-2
TGCAGCGCTCGGGACAGCGATAACTATGGCTACACCTTC
CSARDSDNYGYTF
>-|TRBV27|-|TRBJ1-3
TGTGCCAGCAGCCTTACAGGCTTCTCTGGAAACACCATATATTTT
CASSLTGFSGNTIYF
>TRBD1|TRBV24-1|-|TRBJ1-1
TGTGCCACCAGTGAGGCAACAGGGGGCGACCTTTGGACTGAAGCTTTCTTT
CATSEATGGDLWTEAFF
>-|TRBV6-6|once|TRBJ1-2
TGTGCCAGCAGAACTACCAGGGGTGTAAGCTATGGCTACACCTTC
CASRTTRGVSYGYTF
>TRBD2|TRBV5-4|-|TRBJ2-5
TGTGCCAGCAGCTTACCAAGCGGGGGGGTTGAGACCCAGTACTTC
CASSLPSGGVETQYF
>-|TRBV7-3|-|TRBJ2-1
TGTGCCAGCAGCTTTGAGGGCGGCCCCGATGAGCAGTTCTTC
CASSFEGGPDEQFF
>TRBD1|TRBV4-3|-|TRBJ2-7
TGCGCCAGCAGCCAAGACCAGGGGGCTACCTACGAGCAGTACTTC
CASSQDQGATYEQYF
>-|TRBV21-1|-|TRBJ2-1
TGTGCCAGCAGCCGCCTATGCGGGAGACCCAGCTCCTACAATGAGCAGTTCTTC
CASSRLCGRPSSYNEQFF
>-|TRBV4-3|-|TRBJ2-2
TGCGCCAGCAGCCAAGCCGGGACTCTGAACACCGGGGAGCTGTTTTTT
CASSQAGTLNTGELFF
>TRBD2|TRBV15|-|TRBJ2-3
TGTGCCACCAGCAGAGAACCCCTCTCGGCTAGCGGGAGTACAGATACGCAGTATTTT
CATSREPLSASGSTDTQYF
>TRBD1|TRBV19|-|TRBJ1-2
TGTGCCATCTCCCGGGACAGTTCTAACTATGGCTACACCTTC
CAISRDSSNYGYTF
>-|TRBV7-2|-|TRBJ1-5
TGTGCCAGCAGTCGAGATTATCAGCCCCAGCATTTT
CASSRDYQPQHF
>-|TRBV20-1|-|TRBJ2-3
TGCAGCCTCGACTCCACAGATACGCAGTATTTT
CSLDSTDTQYF
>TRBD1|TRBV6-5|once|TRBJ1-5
TGTGCCAGCAGTAGCGGTCAGGGGGGGCCCCAGCATTTT
CASSSGQGGPQHF
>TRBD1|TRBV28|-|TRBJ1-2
TGTGCCAGCAGGGGACAGGGTAACTATGGCTACACCTTC
CASRGQGNYGYTF
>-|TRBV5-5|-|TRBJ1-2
TGTGCCAGCAGCTTGGCCGTGGGCCACGCTAACTATGGCTACACCTTC
CASSLAVGHANYGYTF
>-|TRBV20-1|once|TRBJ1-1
TGCAGTGCTAGTGGTCAAATGAACACTGAAGCTTTCTTT
CSASGQMNTEAFF
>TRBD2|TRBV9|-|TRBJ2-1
TGTGCCAGCAGCGAGCAGCGGGGAGGGCTGTTCTTC
CASSEQRGGLFF
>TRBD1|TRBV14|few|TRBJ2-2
TGTGCCAGCAGCCCCCTATTGGGGACAGCGAACACCGGGGAGCTGTTTTTT
CASSPLLGTANTGELFF
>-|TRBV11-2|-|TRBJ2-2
TGTGCCAGCAGCTTCGTCGGGACGGGAGTACCCGGGGAGCTGTTTTTT
CASSFVGTGVPGELFF
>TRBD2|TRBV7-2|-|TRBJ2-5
TGTGCCAGCAGCCCCTGGACTAGCGCGGAGACCCAGTACTTC
CASSPWTSAETQYF
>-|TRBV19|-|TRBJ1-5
TGTGCCAGTAGAATCCCGGGGGGTTCGCGGCCCCAGCATTTT
CASRIPGGSRPQHF
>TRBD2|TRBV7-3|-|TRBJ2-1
TGTGCCAGCAGCTTAGGGGGTAGCGGGAGAAATGAGCAGTTCTTC
CASSLGGSGRNEQFF
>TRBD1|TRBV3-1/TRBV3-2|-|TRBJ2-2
TGTGCCAGCAGCCGGGGGTTGGGGACAGTGGACACCGGGGAGCTGTTTTTT
CASSRGLGTVDTGELFF